A single sample gave rise to the 28 T cell receptor beta chains below, sequenced in a study of shared clonotypes between healthy human individuals. TCRdb's copy holds only in-frame clones and misses some; the assay was immunoSEQ multiplex PCR. The table has around 2.1 million clones, approximately 95% seen once; the top ten hold roughly 0.13%. Sequenced input: naive CD4+ T cells sorted from blood. Subset indicated: CD45RA+ positively selected. These receptor sequences come from a young man in good health.

The chain is built from TRBV2 and TRBJ1-5, with 9 bases that match TRBD1. V lost 5 bases and J lost 4; bases outside the gene matches: 3. This CDR3 comprises 14 residues. The germline CDR1 and CDR2 sequences are SNHLY and FYNNEI. DNA for the CDR3: TGTGCCAGCAGTCTTGGGACAGGGAATCAGCCCCAGCATTTT. Translated, it gives CASSLGTGNQPQHF.

The rearrangement joins TRBV6-6 to TRBJ2-1; possibly TRBD1 or TRBD2 for D (5 bases each). Germline V gene sequence: CDR1 MNHNY, CDR2 SVGAGI (reference sequence). The CDR3 extends over 14 amino acids. Between the trimmed V and J ends, which lost 8 bases and 2 bases, there was a span of 13 bases. The CDR3 region is CASGETGPYNEQFF. In DNA form, the CDR3 reads TGTGCCAGCGGAGAGACGGGGCCCTACAATGAGCAGTTCTTC.

V is TRBV29-1 and J is TRBJ2-3; no definite D call. The CDR3 spans 11 residues. Germline values: CDR1 SQVTM, CDR2 ANQGSEA. V was trimmed by 4 bases and J by 4 bases, leaving 6 bases between them. The DNA for the CDR3 is TGCAGCGTTGTCATCCCAGATACGCAGTATTTT. As protein: CSVVIPDTQYF.

The chain recombines TRBV5-6 with TRBJ2-7; either TRBD1 or TRBD2 may supply D (6 bases each). The CDR3 consists of 15 residues. CDR1 SGHDT and CDR2 YYEEEE come from the germline V gene. Trimming removed 4 bases from V and 0 bases from J, with 14 bases in between. CDR3 loop: CASSRRGGGSYEQYF. CDR3 nucleotide sequence: TGTGCCAGCAGCCGCAGGGGAGGCGGCTCCTACGAGCAGTACTTC.

J is TRBJ2-3 and V is TRBV5-6, with 7 bases identical to TRBD2. The CDR3 has 18 amino acids. The V gene end was trimmed by 1 base and the J gene end by 0 bases; junction bases not matched to a gene: 11. The V gene's germline CDR1 is SGHDT and CDR2 YYEEEE. This CDR3 is CASSLRGRGTLSTDTQYF. The CDR3 bases are TGTGCCAGCAGCTTGCGGGGGAGGGGTACTCTGAGCACAGATACGCAGTATTTT.

A remark on this clone: Other DNA sequences in this specimen translate into the identical CDR3. The chain couples TRBV5-1 to TRBJ2-5; D tentatively reads TRBD1 or TRBD2 (6 bases each). This CDR3 comprises 14 residues. V lost 2 bases, J lost 1 base, and 9 bases lay in between. Germline-derived CDR1 and CDR2 are SGHRS and YFSETQ. In nucleotides, the CDR3 is TGCGCCAGCAGCTTAGGGGGGCCCCAAGAGACCCAGTACTTC. It specifies CASSLGGPQETQYF. The variable domain in full, completed from reference TRBV5-1 and TRBJ2-5, reads KAGVTQTPRYLIKTRGQQVTLSCSPISGHRSVSWYQQTPGQGLQFLFEYFSETQRNKGNFPGRFSGRQFSNSRSEMNVSTLELGDSALYLCASSLGGPQETQYFGPGTRLLVL.

Worth noting for this clone: The same CDR3 is also encoded by other DNA sequences in this sample. V is TRBV20-1 and J is TRBJ2-1; D gene uncertain. Germline CDR1 is DFQATT and CDR2 is SNEGSKA (reference sequence). V was shortened by 3 bases and J by 8 bases, with 5 bases between the two germline ends. The CDR3 loop spans 10 amino acids. CDR3 DNA sequence: TGCAGTGCTAGTGGGGATGAGCAGTTCTTC. Its translation is CSASGDEQFF.

This rearrangement joins TRBV9 to TRBJ2-5, with 11 bases lining up with TRBD2. With 4 bases clipped from V and 5 bases from J, the junction kept 10 bases outside the gene matches. The CDR3 covers 16 residues. Germline CDR1 is SGDLS and CDR2 is YYNGEE. The CDR3 DNA is TGTGCCAGCAGCACCGGTAGCGGGGGGGCTCCTGAGACCCAGTACTTC. Amino acid sequence: CASSTGSGGAPETQYF. Variable domain in full (rest from reference TRBV9 and TRBJ2-5): DSGVTQTPKHLITATGQRVTLRCSPRSGDLSVYWYQQSLDQGLQFLIQYYNGEERAKGNILERFSAQQFPDLHSELNLSSLELGDSALYFCASSTGSGGAPETQYFGPGTRLLVL.

The chain combines TRBV30 with TRBJ2-2; perhaps TRBD1 as D (5 bases). This CDR3 is built from 14 residues. Trimming pared 2 bases from V and 5 bases from J, leaving 12 bases between. Germline V gene lookup returns CDR1 GTSNPN and CDR2 SVGIG (reference sequence). The CDR3 reads CAWSPIDRTGELFF. The CDR3 nucleotides are TGTGCCTGGAGTCCTATCGACAGAACCGGGGAGCTGTTTTTT. Full variable domain (remainder filled in from reference TRBV30 and TRBJ2-2): SQTIHQWPATLVQPVGSPLSLECTVEGTSNPNLYWYRQAAGRGLQLLFYSVGIGQISSEVPQNLSASRPQDRQFILSSKKLLLSDSGFYLCAWSPIDRTGELFFGEGSRLTVL.

This clone appeared a single time. The chain is built from TRBV30 and TRBJ2-3, with 9 bases matching TRBD2. V gave up 1 base and J gave up 2 bases; unmatched junction bases: 4. CDR3 length: 15 amino acids. Germline CDR1 is GTSNPN and CDR2 is SVGIG (reference sequence). The CDR3 protein is CAWSGLAGLTDTQYF. CDR3 sequence (DNA): TGTGCCTGGAGTGGGCTAGCGGGGCTCACAGATACGCAGTATTTT.

This clone was detected once. The gene calls are TRBV13 and TRBJ2-1; D gene unclear. Germline V gene sequence: CDR1 PRHDT, CDR2 FYEKMQ (reference sequence). The CDR3 consists of 15 residues. V lost 4 bases and J lost 3, with 13 bases in between. CDR3 loop: CASSSLAGDYNEQFF. The CDR3 nucleotides are TGTGCCAGCAGCTCGTTGGCAGGTGACTACAATGAGCAGTTCTTC.

This sequence joins TRBV7-2 and TRBJ2-3; D is uncertain. The V end lost 4 bases, the J end lost 2 bases, and 13 bases lay between the germline ends. The CDR3 runs to 15 residues. The germline V gene encodes CDR1 SGHTA and CDR2 FQGNSA. The CDR3 nucleotides read TGTGCCAGCAGCTCCGACGGTAGACTCACAGATACGCAGTATTTT. It specifies CASSSDGRLTDTQYF.

The chain couples TRBV15 to TRBJ2-1, with 7 nucleotides matching TRBD1. The CDR3 runs 16 residues. After removal of 3 bases from V and 8 bases from J, the junction contained 13 bases not matched to a gene. Germline V gene lookup returns CDR1 LNHNV and CDR2 YYDKDF (reference sequence). This CDR3 is CATSSLQGWGYHEQFF. The CDR3 DNA reads TGTGCCACCAGCAGTTTACAGGGGTGGGGGTATCATGAGCAGTTCTTC.

The chain employs TRBV11-1 and TRBJ2-4, with 8 bases fitting TRBD1. The CDR3 length is 14 residues. Trimming at V came to 4 bases and at J to 4 bases, leaving 3 bases not matched to a gene. Germline V lookup: CDR1 SGHAT, CDR2 FQDESV (reference sequence). CDR3 nucleotide sequence: TGTGCCAGCAGCTGGGACAGGAGTAAAAACATTCAGTACTTC. Amino acids: CASSWDRSKNIQYF. Full variable domain (outside the CDR3, taken from reference TRBV11-1 and TRBJ2-4): EAEVAQSPRYKITEKSQAVAFWCDPISGHATLYWYRQILGQGPELLVQFQDESVVDDSQLPKDRFSAERLKGVDSTLKIQPAELGDSAMYLCASSWDRSKNIQYFGAGTRLSVL.

The gene calls are TRBV4-1 and TRBJ1-2, with 10 bases aligning to TRBD1. The V segment lost 4 bases and the J segment 4 bases; nucleotides outside the gene matches: 3. CDR3 length equals 14 residues. CDR1 is MGHRA, CDR2 YSYEKL, per germline. The CDR3 here is CASSRQGAPYGYTF. DNA of the CDR3: TGCGCCAGCAGCCGACAGGGGGCACCCTATGGCTACACCTTC.

With respect to this clone: This same CDR3 is encoded by further DNA sequences in the sample. The J gene is TRBJ1-2, the V gene TRBV7-2; D gene ambiguous. Trimming removed 1 base from V and 4 bases from J, with 4 bases in between. Looked up from germline, CDR1 is SGHTA and CDR2 is FQGNSA. The CDR3 has 12 residues. CDR3 sequence: CASSLGSYGYTF. CDR3 DNA sequence: TGTGCCAGCAGCTTAGGGTCCTATGGCTACACCTTC.

The CDR3 here is CASSPRDVVVTEAFF. In DNA, the CDR3 is TGTGCCAGCAGTCCAAGGGACGTGGTGGTTACTGAAGCTTTCTTT. The chain joins TRBV28 to TRBJ1-1; possible D gene TRBD1, 5 bases. Germline lookup yields CDR1 MDHEN and CDR2 SYDVKM. The CDR3 has 15 residues. Trimming removed 5 bases at V and 5 bases at J, with 18 bases between.

The chain has TRBV7-9 and TRBJ1-2, with 8 bases that match TRBD1. There are 12 residues in the CDR3. Germline V gives CDR1 SEHNR, CDR2 FQNEAQ (reference sequence). V lost 7 bases and J lost 7; bases outside the gene matches: 5. The CDR3 here is CASNQGASGYTF. In DNA, the CDR3 is TGTGCCAGCAACCAGGGGGCATCTGGCTACACCTTC.

This clone was observed a single time. This chain joins TRBV10-1 and TRBJ2-7; D gene unclear. The V gene's germline CDR1 is WNHNN and CDR2 SYGVQD (reference sequence). The CDR3 consists of 14 residues. Trimming pared 0 bases from V and 1 base from J, leaving 7 bases between. The CDR3 DNA sequence: TGCGCCAGCAGTGAGTCGGCTTCATCCTACGAGCAGTACTTC. This gives the protein CASSESASSYEQYF.

The J gene is TRBJ1-5, the V gene TRBV6-5, with D tentatively TRBD1 (6 bases). Germline values: CDR1 MNHEY, CDR2 SVGAGI. Trimming cost V 6 bases and J 3 bases, with 9 bases left between them. The CDR3 length is 13 residues. The chain's CDR3 is CASRRDTNQPQHF. The CDR3 DNA sequence: TGTGCCAGCAGGCGGGACACCAATCAGCCCCAGCATTTT.

With regard to this clone: The sample has other DNA sequences that encode this CDR3 too. This chain connects TRBV18 to TRBJ2-2; a weak D match, TRBD1 (6 bases). This CDR3 has 15 amino acids. Per germline, CDR1 KGHSH and CDR2 LQKENI. V dropped 1 base and J dropped 1 base, with 7 bases sitting between them. CDR3 coding DNA: TGTGCCAGCTCACCACGGACAGAGAACACCGGGGAGCTGTTTTTT. Amino acid sequence: CASSPRTENTGELFF. Combining the CDR3 with reference TRBV18 and TRBJ2-2 gives the whole variable domain NAGVMQNPRHLVRRRGQEARLRCSPMKGHSHVYWYRQLPEEGLKFMVYLQKENIIDESGMPKERFSAEFPKEGPSILRIQQVVRGDSAAYFCASSPRTENTGELFFGEGSRLTVL.

This rearrangement joins TRBV14 to TRBJ1-6, with D possibly TRBD1 on 5 matching bases. This CDR3 contains 17 residues. CDR1 and CDR2 (germline): SGHDN, FVKESK. V was clipped by 5 bases and J by 7 bases, with 21 bases between them. This CDR3 reads CASSKWDLRTGNSPLHF. The CDR3 nucleotides read TGTGCCAGCAGCAAGTGGGACCTCCGGACGGGGAATTCACCCCTCCACTTT. The entire variable domain, with the rest obtained from reference TRBV14 and TRBJ1-6, is as follows: EAGVTQFPSHSVIEKGQTVTLRCDPISGHDNLYWYRRVMGKEIKFLLHFVKESKQDESGMPNNRFLAERTGGTYSTLKVQPAELEDSGVYFCASSKWDLRTGNSPLHFGNGTRLTVT.

This CDR3 is CASSLLELRWPGELFF. The DNA for the CDR3 is TGTGCCAGCAGCTTGCTGGAGCTCAGGTGGCCCGGGGAGCTGTTTTTT. The genes are TRBV5-6 and TRBJ2-2; D gene uncertain. With 1 base removed from V and 6 bases from J, the gap between germline ends came to 16 bases. Per the germline V gene, CDR1 is SGHDT and CDR2 is YYEEEE. The CDR3 is 16 residues long.

This clone was recorded once. A read error may account for a junction end that differs from germline. The chain is built from TRBV28 and TRBJ2-7; TRBD2 agrees at 11 bases. Germline values: CDR1 MDHEN, CDR2 SYDVKM. The CDR3 spans 13 residues. CDR3 in DNA: TGTGCCAGCAGTAACCTACTAGCGGGGGCCTCAAACTTC. Residues: CASSNLLAGASNF.

This clone has a single count. The genes are TRBV2 and TRBJ2-5; 7 bases agree with TRBD1. Germline CDR1 and CDR2: SNHLY and FYNNEI. CDR3 length equals 13 residues. The V segment lost 6 bases and the J segment 4 bases; nucleotides outside the gene matches: 5. CDR3 sequence (DNA): TGTGCCAGCAGACTGACAGGGACAGAGACCCAGTACTTC. It encodes CASRLTGTETQYF.

This chain's CDR3 is CASSEVSSNQPQHF. The CDR3 bases are TGTGCCAGCAGCGAAGTCAGTAGCAATCAGCCCCAGCATTTT. The rearrangement links TRBV7-9 to TRBJ1-5; D not resolved. Trimming removed 5 bases from V and 0 bases from J, with 8 bases in between. CDR3 length equals 14 residues. The germline CDR1 and CDR2 sequences are SEHNR and FQNEAQ (reference sequence).

This clone was recorded once. The genes are TRBV25-1 and TRBJ1-2; D is ambiguous. Trimming took off 1 base at V and 6 bases at J, with 18 bases between the two ends. CDR1 and CDR2 from the germline V gene are MGHDK and SYGVNS. The CDR3 runs 16 residues. Here the CDR3 DNA reads TGTGCCAGCAGTGAATTAGATAAGGCAGGCTCGGATGGCTACACCTTC. It is translated as CASSELDKAGSDGYTF.

The chain combines TRBV5-6 with TRBJ2-2; D possibly uses TRBD1 or TRBD2 (5 bases each). The CDR3 covers 18 residues. Per the germline V gene, CDR1 is SGHDT and CDR2 is YYEEEE. V lost 7 bases and J 2 bases, leaving 24 bases between the germline ends. The CDR3 loop reads CASRSRNWGTLNTGELFF. The CDR3 DNA follows: TGTGCCAGCCGATCCCGCAATTGGGGGACCCTCAACACCGGGGAGCTGTTTTTT.